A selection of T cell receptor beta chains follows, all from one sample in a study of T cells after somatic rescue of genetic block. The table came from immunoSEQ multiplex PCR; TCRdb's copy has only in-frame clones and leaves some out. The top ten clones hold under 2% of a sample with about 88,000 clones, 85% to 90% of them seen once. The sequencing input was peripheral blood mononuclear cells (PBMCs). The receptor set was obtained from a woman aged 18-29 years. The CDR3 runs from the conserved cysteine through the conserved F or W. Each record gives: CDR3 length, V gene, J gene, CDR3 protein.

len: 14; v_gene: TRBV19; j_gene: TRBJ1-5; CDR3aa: CASTGTVSNQPQHF
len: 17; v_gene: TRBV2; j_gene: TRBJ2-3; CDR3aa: CASPILGGSGGTDTQYF
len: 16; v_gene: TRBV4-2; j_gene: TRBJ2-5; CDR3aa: CASSQDVGQGVKTQYF
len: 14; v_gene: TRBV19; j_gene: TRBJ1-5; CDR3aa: CASSRAGGTQPQHF
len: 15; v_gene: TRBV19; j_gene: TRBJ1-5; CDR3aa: CASSMQGGSNQPQHF
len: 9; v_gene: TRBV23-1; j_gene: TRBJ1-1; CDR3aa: CRGMTEAFF
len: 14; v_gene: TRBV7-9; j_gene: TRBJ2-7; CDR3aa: CASSFRDLGYEQYF
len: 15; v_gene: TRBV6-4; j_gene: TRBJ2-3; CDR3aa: CASSEDRGTTDTQYF
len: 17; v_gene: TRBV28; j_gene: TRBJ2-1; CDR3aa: CASSLPSGGAGYNEQFF
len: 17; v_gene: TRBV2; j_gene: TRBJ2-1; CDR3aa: CASRDYRTSGSNNEQFF
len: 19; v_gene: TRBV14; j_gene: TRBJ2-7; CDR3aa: CASSQGRPRGASISYEQYF
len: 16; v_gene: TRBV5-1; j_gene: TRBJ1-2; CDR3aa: CASSLGGFVGAEGYTF
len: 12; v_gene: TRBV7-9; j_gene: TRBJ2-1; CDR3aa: CASSANREVQFF
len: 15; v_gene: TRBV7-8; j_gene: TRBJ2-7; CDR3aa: CASSETSGSSYEQYF
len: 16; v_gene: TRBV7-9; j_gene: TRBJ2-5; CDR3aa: CASSFLAGGMTETQYF
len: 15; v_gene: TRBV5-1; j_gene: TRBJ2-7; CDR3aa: CASSLRTGLAYEQYF
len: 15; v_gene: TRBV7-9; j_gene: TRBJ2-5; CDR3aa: CASSLARQGEVTQYF
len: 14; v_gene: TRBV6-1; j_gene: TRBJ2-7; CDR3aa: CASSERPGGYEQYF
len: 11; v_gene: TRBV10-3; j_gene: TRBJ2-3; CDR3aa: CASLGTDTQYF
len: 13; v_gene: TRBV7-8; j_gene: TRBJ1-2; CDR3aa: CASSPDRTYGYTF